The source of this TCR beta chain is a study of blood T cells in healthy people across ages. The authors ran a second PCR of about 6 to 11 cycles using a sample-barcoded 5' primer and a J-beta primer mix. With 12 random nucleotides, a template-switch adaptor tagged each individual cDNA molecule. TCRdb redid the calling of the 5' RACE reads with MiXCR, one entry per CDR3 protein. Counted here are fewer than 800,000 distinct CDR3 sequences, 25% occurring once; the ten biggest clones make up roughly a tenth. The CDR3 totals 17 residues. V lost 1 base and J lost 0, with 10 bases in between. Germline V lookup: CDR1 SGHTA, CDR2 FQGNSA. This clonotype has only one observation. The same sample was also used in a study of T cells of mothers and their children. That source notes: Each child gave about 3 million TCR beta CDR3 reads (each mother, over 9.5 million). Unrelated mother-child pairs always had slightly, but never significantly, lower normalized overlap than related pairs.

Specimen: blood. The sequence was collected from a boy aged 5-17 years in good health. The V gene is TRBV7-2, the J gene TRBJ1-6, with D unresolved. The CDR3 protein is CASSLGRISSYNSPLHF. The CDR3 bases are TGTGCCAGCAGCTTAGGAAGGATTAGCTCCTATAATTCACCCCTCCACTTT.